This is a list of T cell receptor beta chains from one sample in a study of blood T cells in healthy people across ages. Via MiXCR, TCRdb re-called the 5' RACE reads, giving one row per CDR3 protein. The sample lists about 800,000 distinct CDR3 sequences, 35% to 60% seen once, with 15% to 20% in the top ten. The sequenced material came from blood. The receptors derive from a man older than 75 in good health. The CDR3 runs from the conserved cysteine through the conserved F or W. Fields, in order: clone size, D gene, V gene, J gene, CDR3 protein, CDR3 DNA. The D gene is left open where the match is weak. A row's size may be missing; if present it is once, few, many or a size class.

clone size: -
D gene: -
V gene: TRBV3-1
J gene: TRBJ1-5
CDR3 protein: CASSQSVGRSEPQHF
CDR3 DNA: TGTGCCAGCAGCCAATCCGTGGGTAGAAGCGAGCCCCAGCATTTT

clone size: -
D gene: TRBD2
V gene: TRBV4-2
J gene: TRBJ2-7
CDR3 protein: CASSQDFGLAADEQYF
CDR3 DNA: TGTGCCAGCAGCCAAGATTTTGGACTAGCGGCTGACGAGCAGTACTTC

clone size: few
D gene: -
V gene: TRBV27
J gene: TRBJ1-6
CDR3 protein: CASSPGTSNSPLHF
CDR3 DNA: TGTGCCAGCTCGCCGGGCACCAGTAATTCACCCCTCCACTTT

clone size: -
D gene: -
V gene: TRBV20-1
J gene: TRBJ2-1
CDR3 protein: CSAAGSSYNEQFF
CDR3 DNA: TGCAGTGCGGCGGGAAGCTCCTACAACGAGCAGTTCTTC

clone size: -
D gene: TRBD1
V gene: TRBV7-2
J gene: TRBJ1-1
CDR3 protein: CASSFSGQGNTEAFF
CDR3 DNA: TGTGCCAGCAGCTTTAGCGGACAGGGGAACACTGAAGCTTTCTTT

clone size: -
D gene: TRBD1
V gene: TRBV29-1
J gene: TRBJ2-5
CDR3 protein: CSVDRTETQYF
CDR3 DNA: TGCAGCGTGGACAGGACGGAGACCCAGTACTTC

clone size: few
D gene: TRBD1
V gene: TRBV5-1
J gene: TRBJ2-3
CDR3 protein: CASSLDGQGGTDTQYF
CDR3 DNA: TGCGCCAGCAGCTTGGATGGACAGGGGGGCACAGATACGCAGTATTTT

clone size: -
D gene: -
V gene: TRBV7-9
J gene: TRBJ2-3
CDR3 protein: CASSSPLLDRTDTQYF
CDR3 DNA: TGTGCCAGCAGCTCTCCCCTATTGGACCGCACAGATACGCAGTATTTT

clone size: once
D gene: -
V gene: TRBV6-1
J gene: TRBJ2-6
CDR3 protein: CASSSGTPSSGANVLTF
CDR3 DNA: TGTGCCAGCAGTTCCGGGACACCCAGTTCTGGGGCCAACGTCCTGACTTTC

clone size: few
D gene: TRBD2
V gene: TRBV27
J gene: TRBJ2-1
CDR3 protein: CASRKKREGNNEQFF
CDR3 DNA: TGTGCCAGCAGAAAAAAGCGGGAGGGAAACAATGAGCAGTTCTTC

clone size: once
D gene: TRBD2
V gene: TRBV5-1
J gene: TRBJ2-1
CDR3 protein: CASSLAGSGTYNEQFF
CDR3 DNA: TGCGCCAGCAGCTTGGCAGGTAGCGGGACCTACAATGAGCAGTTCTTC

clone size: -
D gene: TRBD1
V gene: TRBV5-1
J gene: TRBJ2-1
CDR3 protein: CASSFTGGNFDEQFF
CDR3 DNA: TGCGCCAGCAGCTTTACAGGGGGCAATTTTGATGAGCAGTTCTTC

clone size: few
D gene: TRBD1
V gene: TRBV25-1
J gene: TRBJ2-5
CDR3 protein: CASSAAKGQGKETQYF
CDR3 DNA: TGTGCCAGCAGTGCAGCCAAGGGACAGGGGAAAGAGACCCAGTACTTC

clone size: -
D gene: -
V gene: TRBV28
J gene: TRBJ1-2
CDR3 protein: CASRYGRRPGYTF
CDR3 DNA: TGTGCCAGCAGATACGGGCGCCGGCCTGGCTACACCTTC

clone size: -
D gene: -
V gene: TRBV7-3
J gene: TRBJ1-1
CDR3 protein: CASSLSGGNTEAFF
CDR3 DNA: TGTGCCAGCAGCTTAAGTGGGGGCAACACTGAAGCTTTCTTT

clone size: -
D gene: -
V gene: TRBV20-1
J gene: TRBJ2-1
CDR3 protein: CSASVAQSSCNEQFF
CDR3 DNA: TGCAGTGCTAGTGTAGCGCAGAGCTCCTGCAATGAGCAGTTCTTC

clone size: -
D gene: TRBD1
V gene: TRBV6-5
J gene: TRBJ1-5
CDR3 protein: CASSYKGQALIGNQPQHF
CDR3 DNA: TGTGCCAGCAGTTACAAGGGACAGGCCCTAATTGGCAATCAGCCCCAGCATTTT

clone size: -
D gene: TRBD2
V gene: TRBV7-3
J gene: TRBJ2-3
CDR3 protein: CASSSAGHTNTQYF
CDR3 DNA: TGTGCCAGCAGTTCAGCGGGGCACACTAATACGCAGTATTTT

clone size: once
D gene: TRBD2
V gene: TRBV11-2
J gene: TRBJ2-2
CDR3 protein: CASSFASGTAGELFF
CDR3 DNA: TGTGCCAGCAGCTTCGCTAGCGGGACGGCCGGGGAGCTGTTTTTT

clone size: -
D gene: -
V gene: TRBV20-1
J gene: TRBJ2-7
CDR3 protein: CSAKKGGGGPYEQYF
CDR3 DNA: TGCAGTGCTAAGAAGGGGGGGGGAGGGCCATACGAGCAGTACTTC

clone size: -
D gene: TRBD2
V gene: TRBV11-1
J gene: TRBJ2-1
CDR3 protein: CAGNIAGVNNEQFF
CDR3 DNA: TGTGCCGGCAACATAGCGGGAGTCAACAATGAGCAGTTCTTC

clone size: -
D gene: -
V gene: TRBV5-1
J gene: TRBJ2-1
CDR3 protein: CASSLAGGSENEQFF
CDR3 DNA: TGCGCCAGCAGCTTGGCCGGGGGATCTGAGAATGAGCAGTTCTTC

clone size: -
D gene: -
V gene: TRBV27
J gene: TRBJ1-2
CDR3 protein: CASSNLASGNYGYTF
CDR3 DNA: TGTGCCAGCAGTAACCTGGCCTCAGGGAACTATGGCTACACCTTC

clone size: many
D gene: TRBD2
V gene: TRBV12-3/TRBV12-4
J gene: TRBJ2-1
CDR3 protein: CASSLGEREGYEQFF
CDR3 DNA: TGTGCCAGCAGTTTAGGGGAGCGGGAGGGCTATGAGCAGTTCTTC

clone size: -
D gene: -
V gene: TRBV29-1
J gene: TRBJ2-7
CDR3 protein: CSVAPREVDEQYF
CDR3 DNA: TGCAGCGTTGCCCCCAGGGAGGTCGACGAGCAGTACTTC

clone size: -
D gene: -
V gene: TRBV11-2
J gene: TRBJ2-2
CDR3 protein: CASSLERVNGELFF
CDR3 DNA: TGTGCCAGCAGCTTAGAAAGAGTAAACGGGGAGCTGTTTTTT

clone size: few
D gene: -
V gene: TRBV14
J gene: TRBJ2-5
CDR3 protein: CASSQASGTQTQYF
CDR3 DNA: TGTGCCAGCAGCCAAGCCTCGGGGACGCAGACCCAGTACTTC

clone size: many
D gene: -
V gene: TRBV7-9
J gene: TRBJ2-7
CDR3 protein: CASSSDTSYEQYF
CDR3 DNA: TGTGCCAGCAGCTCGGACACCTCCTACGAGCAGTACTTC

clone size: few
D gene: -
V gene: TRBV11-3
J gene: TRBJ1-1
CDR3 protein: CASSFGQLNTEAFF
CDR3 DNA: TGTGCCAGCAGCTTTGGACAGTTGAACACTGAAGCTTTCTTT

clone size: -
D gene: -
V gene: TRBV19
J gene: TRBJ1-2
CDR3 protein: CASSRGADGYTF
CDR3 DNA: TGTGCCAGTAGTAGAGGGGCGGATGGCTACACCTTC

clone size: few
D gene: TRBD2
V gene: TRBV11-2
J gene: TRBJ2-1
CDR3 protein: CASSPGTSGIHEQFF
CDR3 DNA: TGTGCCAGCAGCCCCGGGACTAGCGGGATTCATGAGCAGTTCTTC

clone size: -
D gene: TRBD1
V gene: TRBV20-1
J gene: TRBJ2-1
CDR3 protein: CRVPGQSSYNEQFF
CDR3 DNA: TGCAGGGTTCCGGGACAGAGCTCCTACAATGAGCAGTTCTTC

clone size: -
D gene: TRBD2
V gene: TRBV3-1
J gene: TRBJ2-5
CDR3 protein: CASSQDTSGGALETQYF
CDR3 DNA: TGTGCCAGCAGCCAAGATACTAGCGGGGGGGCCTTGGAGACCCAGTACTTC

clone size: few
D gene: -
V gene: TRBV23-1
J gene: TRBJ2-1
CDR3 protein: CASSQSNQGHNEQFF
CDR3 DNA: TGCGCCAGCAGTCAATCTAATCAGGGGCACAATGAGCAGTTCTTC

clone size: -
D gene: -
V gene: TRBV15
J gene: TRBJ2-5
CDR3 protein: CATSRGGFAETQYF
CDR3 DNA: TGTGCCACCAGCCGTGGGGGCTTTGCAGAGACCCAGTACTTC

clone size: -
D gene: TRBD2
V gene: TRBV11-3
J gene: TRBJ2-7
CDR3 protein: CASSFYSGGSNEQYF
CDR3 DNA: TGTGCCAGCAGCTTTTATAGTGGCGGGAGTAATGAGCAGTACTTC

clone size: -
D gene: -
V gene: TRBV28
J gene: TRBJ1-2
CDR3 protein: CASSLYRDGYTF
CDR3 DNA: TGTGCCAGCAGTTTATACAGGGATGGCTACACCTTC

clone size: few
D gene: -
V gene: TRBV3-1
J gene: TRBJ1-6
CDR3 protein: CASSQADSPLHF
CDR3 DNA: TGTGCCAGCAGCCAGGCTGATTCACCCCTCCACTTT

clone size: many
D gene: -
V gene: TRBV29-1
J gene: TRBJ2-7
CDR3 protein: CSVEDPQSDSYEQYF
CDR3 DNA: TGCAGCGTTGAAGATCCGCAAAGCGACTCCTACGAGCAGTACTTC

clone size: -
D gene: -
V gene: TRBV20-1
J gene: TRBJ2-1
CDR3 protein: CSARAMGEVGPHEQFF
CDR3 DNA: TGCAGTGCTAGAGCAATGGGGGAAGTCGGTCCCCATGAGCAGTTCTTC